This is a list of T cell receptor beta chains from one sample in a study of shared clonotypes between healthy human individuals. Sequencing used immunoSEQ multiplex PCR; TCRdb keeps in-frame clones, though not all of them. The table shows over a million clones, with roughly 95% occurring only once. Sequencing was done on a sample of naive CD4+ T cells sorted from blood. These receptors were taken from a man aged 30 to 45 in good health. CDR3s include the opening cysteine and the closing phenylalanine or tryptophan. Some rows have no size entry. The others give once, few or many, or a class for an expanded clone.

>TRBV14|few
CASSQVRGGELFF
>TRBV30|.
CAWSRPGRSTDTQYF
>TRBV6-1|once
CASSEAGRRDTF
>TRBV5-4|.
CASSLEGVRSAEAFF
>TRBV5-4|.
CASSSSGQSSTDTQYF
>TRBV29-1|.
CSIGAGTDTQYF
>TRBV5-1|.
CASSRDSGNYGYTF
>TRBV11-2|.
CASSRDRRSYTQYF
>TRBV6-6|.
CASSYGGRDTGELFF
>TRBV18|few
CASSNLAGDGEQFF
>TRBV18|.
CASSPTSGREYEQYF
>TRBV6-1|.
CASSADRVSNQPQHF
>TRBV7-9|.
CASSSFDRTVDYGYTF
>TRBV28|.
CASRQFGTGGLNQPQHF